Sequencing of this TCR beta chain was carried out in a study of cytomegalovirus exposure and HLA in healthy donors. Findings and caveats of the study: When analyzed later, a missense DCLRE1C variant was found to be linked to TCR beta V- and J-gene trimming.

Germline CDR1 SGDLS, CDR2 YYNGEE. This CDR3 is 15 amino acids long. Trimming pared 3 bases from V and 8 bases from J, leaving 18 bases between. About this clone itself: Antigen unknown.

Both 60 Vbeta primers and 13 Jbeta primers went into the PCR. The repertoire was sequenced with immunoSEQ multiplex PCR; TCRdb's copy has only in-frame clones and lacks some. The sample lists around 130,000 clones; roughly 70% were seen once. The TCR sequence derives from a man aged 35 to 55 in good health and CMV-seropositive. Sequenced input: PBMCs. This sequence joins TRBV9 and TRBJ2-4, with TRBD2 as a possible D gene (6 bases). Written as DNA, the CDR3 is TGTGCCAGCAGCGCCCTCGGGTCCAGGGAGGACATTCAGTACTTC. Translation gives CASSALGSREDIQYF.